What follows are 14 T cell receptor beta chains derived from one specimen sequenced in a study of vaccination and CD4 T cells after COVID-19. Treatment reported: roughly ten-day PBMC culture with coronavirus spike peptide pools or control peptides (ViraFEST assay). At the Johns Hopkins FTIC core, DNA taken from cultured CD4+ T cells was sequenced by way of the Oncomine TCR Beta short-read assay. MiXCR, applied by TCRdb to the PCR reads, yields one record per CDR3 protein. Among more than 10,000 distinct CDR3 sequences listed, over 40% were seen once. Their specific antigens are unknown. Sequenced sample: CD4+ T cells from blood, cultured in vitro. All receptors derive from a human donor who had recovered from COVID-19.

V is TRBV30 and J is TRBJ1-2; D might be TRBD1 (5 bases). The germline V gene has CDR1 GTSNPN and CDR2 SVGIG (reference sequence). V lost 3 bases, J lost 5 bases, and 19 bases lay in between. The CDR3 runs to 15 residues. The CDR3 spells CAWRAALWGVYGYTF. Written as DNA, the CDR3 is TGTGCCTGGAGGGCAGCCCTTTGGGGGGTGTATGGCTACACCTTC.

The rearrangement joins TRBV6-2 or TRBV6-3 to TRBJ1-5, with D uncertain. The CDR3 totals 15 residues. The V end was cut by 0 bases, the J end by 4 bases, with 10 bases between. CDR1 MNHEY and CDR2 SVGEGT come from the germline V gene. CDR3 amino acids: CASSYSGRNNQPQHF. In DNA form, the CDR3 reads TGTGCCAGCAGTTACTCCGGCCGCAATAATCAGCCCCAGCATTTT.

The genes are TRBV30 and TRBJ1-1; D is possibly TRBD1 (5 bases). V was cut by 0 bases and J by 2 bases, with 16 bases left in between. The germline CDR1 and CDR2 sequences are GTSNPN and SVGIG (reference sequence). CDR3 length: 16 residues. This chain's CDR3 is CAWSVLRGRINTEAFF. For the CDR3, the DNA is TGTGCCTGGAGTGTACTTCGGGGACGAATCAACACTGAAGCTTTCTTT.

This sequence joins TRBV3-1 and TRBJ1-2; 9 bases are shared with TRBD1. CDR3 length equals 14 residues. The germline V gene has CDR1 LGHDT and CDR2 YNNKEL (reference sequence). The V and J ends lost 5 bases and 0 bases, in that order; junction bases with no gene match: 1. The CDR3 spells CASSRTGANYGYTF. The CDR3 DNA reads TGTGCCAGCAGCAGGACAGGGGCTAACTATGGCTACACCTTC.

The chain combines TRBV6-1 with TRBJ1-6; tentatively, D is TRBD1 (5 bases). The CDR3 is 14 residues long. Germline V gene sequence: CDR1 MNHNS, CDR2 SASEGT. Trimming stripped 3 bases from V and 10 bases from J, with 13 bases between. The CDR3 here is CASSDQGTRSPLHF. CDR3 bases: TGTGCCAGCAGTGACCAGGGTACGAGATCACCCCTCCACTTT.

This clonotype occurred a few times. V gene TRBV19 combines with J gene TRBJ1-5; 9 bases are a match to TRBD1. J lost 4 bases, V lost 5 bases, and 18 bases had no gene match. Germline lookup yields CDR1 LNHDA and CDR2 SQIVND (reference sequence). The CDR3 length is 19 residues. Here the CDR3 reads CASSPQGLPTGGRNQPQHF. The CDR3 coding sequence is TGTGCCAGTAGTCCCCAGGGATTACCGACAGGGGGTAGGAATCAGCCCCAGCATTTT.

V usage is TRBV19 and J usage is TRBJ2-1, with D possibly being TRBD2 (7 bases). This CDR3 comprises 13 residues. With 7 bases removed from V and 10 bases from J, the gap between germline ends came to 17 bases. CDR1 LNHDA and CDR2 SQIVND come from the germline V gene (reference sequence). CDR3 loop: CASIMGGGGEQFF. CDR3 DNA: TGTGCCAGTATCATGGGCGGGGGCGGAGAGCAGTTCTTC.

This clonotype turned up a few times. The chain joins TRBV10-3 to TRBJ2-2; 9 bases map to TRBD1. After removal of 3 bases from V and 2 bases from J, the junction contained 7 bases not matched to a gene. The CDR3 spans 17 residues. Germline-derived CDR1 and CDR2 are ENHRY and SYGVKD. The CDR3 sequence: CAISEGTGPLNTGELFF. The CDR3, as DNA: TGTGCCATCAGTGAAGGGACAGGGCCCCTCAACACCGGGGAGCTGTTTTTT.

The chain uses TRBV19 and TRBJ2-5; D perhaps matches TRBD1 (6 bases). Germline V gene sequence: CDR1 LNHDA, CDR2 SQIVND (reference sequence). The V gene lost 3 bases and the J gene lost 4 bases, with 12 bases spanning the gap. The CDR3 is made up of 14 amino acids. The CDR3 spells CASSITGPGETQYF. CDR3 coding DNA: TGTGCCAGTAGTATCACAGGGCCTGGAGAGACCCAGTACTTC.

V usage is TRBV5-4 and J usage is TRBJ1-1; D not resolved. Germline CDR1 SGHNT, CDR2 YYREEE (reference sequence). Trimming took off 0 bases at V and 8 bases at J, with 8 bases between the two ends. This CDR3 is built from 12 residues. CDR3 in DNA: TGTGCCAGCAGCTTGGAGACGGGAGAAGCTTTCTTT. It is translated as CASSLETGEAFF.

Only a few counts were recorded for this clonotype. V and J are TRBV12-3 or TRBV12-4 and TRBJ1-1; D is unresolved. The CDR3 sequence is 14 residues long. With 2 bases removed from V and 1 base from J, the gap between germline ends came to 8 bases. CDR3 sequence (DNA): TGTGCCAGCAGTTTATCAGAGCGGAACACTGAAGCTTTCTTT. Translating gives CASSLSERNTEAFF.

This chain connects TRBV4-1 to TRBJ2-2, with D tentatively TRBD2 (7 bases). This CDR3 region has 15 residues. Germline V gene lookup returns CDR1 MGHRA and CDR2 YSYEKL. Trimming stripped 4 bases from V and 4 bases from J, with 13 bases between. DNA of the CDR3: TGCGCCAGCAGCCCAGCGGGACATCGCACCGGGGAGCTGTTTTTT. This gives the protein CASSPAGHRTGELFF.

CDR3 in amino acids: CASSDWGGKNIQYF. For the CDR3, the DNA is TGTGCCAGCAGTGACTGGGGGGGTAAAAACATTCAGTACTTC. The chain links TRBV6-1 to TRBJ2-4; 7 positions agree with TRBD2. In germline, CDR1 is MNHNS, CDR2 SASEGT. Trimming at V came to 3 bases and at J to 4 bases, leaving 3 bases not matched to a gene. The CDR3 runs to 14 residues.

The CDR3 protein is CASRVGQQETQYF. Here the CDR3 DNA reads TGTGCCAGCAGGGTTGGACAGCAAGAGACCCAGTACTTC. This rearrangement joins TRBV7-8 to TRBJ2-5, with D possibly TRBD1 on 6 matching bases. The V end lost 6 bases, the J end lost 2 bases, and 10 bases lay between the germline ends. The CDR3 extends over 13 amino acids. CDR1 and CDR2 (germline): SGHVS, FQNEAQ.